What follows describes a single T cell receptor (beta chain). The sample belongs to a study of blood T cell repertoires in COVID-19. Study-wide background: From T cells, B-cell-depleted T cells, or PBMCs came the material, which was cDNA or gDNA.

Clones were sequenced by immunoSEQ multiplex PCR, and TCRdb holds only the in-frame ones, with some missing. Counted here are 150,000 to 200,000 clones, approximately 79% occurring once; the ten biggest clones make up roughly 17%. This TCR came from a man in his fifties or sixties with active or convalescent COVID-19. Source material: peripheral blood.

CDR3 DNA: TGTGCCAGCAGTGTATTGGGGGGAGGCAACTATGGCTACACCTTC. Amino acid sequence: CASSVLGGGNYGYTF. The chain uses TRBV2 and TRBJ1-2, with a weak D call TRBD1 (5 bases). The ends were cut back, 4 bases at V and 2 bases at J, with 14 bases in the middle. Germline assignment: CDR1 SNHLY and CDR2 FYNNEI. The CDR3 runs to 15 residues.